Below are 21 T cell receptor beta chains sequenced from a single sample in a study of tumor-infiltrating lymphocytes in primary liver carcinoma. From around 500 ng of total RNA, TCR beta-specific cDNA was reverse-transcribed using a constant-region primer. Modified slightly, ARM-PCR produced TCR beta libraries over three nested multiplex PCR rounds. PCR rounds one and two used TRBV1-TRBV30 forward primers with a C-beta reverse primer for 10 cycles each. In TCRdb, the multiplex PCR reads were re-called with MiXCR into one record per CDR3 protein. Among roughly 330,000 distinct CDR3 sequences listed, about 65% were seen once. RNA was extracted from whole blood without cell sorting, alongside germline DNA. The sample comprised peripheral blood. The receptor source for this set is a man aged 35 to 55 with primary liver carcinoma and hepatitis B virus infection.

A word on this clonotype: A read error is likely, as this CDR3 ends without the conserved phenylalanine or tryptophan. The chain carries TRBV11-2 and TRBJ1-6, with D uncertain. The V and J ends lost 6 bases and 14 bases respectively, with 17 bases between them. The CDR3 runs to 13 residues. Germline V gene data show CDR1 as SGHAT and CDR2 as FQNNGV. CDR3 coding DNA: TGTGCCAGCAGACGGCAGACAACAGAGTCCCTCCACTCT. Protein product: CASRRQTTESLHS.

On this clonotype: A read error is possible here, since a much larger clone lies one base away. J is TRBJ1-4 and V is TRBV4-1; TRBD1 is a possible D gene (5 bases). CDR1 is MGHRA, CDR2 YSYEKL, per germline. The CDR3 covers 18 residues. The DNA of the CDR3 is TGCGCCAGCAGCCAGGACCCCGGGCGGGGACTAACTAATGAAAGACTGTTTTTT. Amino acids: CASSQDPGRGLTNERLFF.

Details on this clonotype: Germline is not matched at one junction end, which may reflect a read error. The chain uses TRBV6-6 and TRBJ1-2, with a tentative D call TRBD1 (5 bases). Per the germline V gene, CDR1 is MNHNY and CDR2 is SVGAGI (reference sequence). This CDR3 contains 14 residues. The CDR3 coding sequence is TGTGGCAGCAGTTACTCCGGTTCCAGGGACGGCTACACCTTC. Translating gives CGSSYSGSRDGYTF.

This clonotype showed up just a few times. A much larger clone lies one base from this, so it may be a read error. The V gene is TRBV29-1, the J gene TRBJ1-2; D is uncertain. V was clipped by 7 bases and J by 3 bases, with 12 bases between them. The germline CDR1 and CDR2 sequences are SQVTM and ANQGSEA. This CDR3 spans 12 amino acids. In DNA form, the CDR3 reads TGCAGCGCTGTCGCAGCCCACTATGGCTACACCTTC. This gives the protein CSAVAAHYGYTF. The whole variable domain, remainder taken from reference TRBV29-1 and TRBJ1-2, is SAVISQKPSRDICQRGTSLTIQCQVDSQVTMMFWYRQQPGQSLTLIATANQGSEATYESGFVIDKFPISRPNLTFSTLTVSNMSPEDSSIYLCSAVAAHYGYTFGSGTRLTVV.

About this clonotype itself: One junction end disagrees with the germline gene, perhaps due to a read error. This chain connects TRBV5-6 to TRBJ1-2, with unresolved D. Germline V gene data show CDR1 as SGHDT and CDR2 as YYEEEE. The length of the CDR3 is 15 residues. DNA for the CDR3: TGTGTCAGCAGCTTGAACCCACCGTCTAACTATGGCTACACCTTC. Translated: CVSSLNPPSNYGYTF.

A note on this clonotype: A read error is possible here, since a much larger clone lies one base away. The V and J genes are TRBV2 and TRBJ2-3, with D possibly TRBD1 on 5 matching bases. The germline CDR1 and CDR2 sequences are SNHLY and FYNNEI. There are 14 residues in the CDR3. The CDR3 sequence is CASQARMDTGTQYF. The CDR3 nucleotides are TGTGCCAGCCAGGCGAGAATGGACACAGGTACGCAGTATTTT.

This clonotype was counted once. The chain links TRBV7-8 to TRBJ2-1; D call uncertain. CDR3 size: 13 residues. The V end lost 1 base, the J end lost 6 bases, and 7 bases lay between the germline ends. The germline gives CDR1 SGHVS, CDR2 FQNEAQ. CDR3 sequence: CASSLGYPNEQFF. DNA for the CDR3: TGTGCCAGCAGCTTAGGGTACCCCAATGAGCAGTTCTTC.

On this clonotype: A much larger clone differs from this one at a single base, so this may be a read error. This chain connects TRBV6-5 to TRBJ1-1; perhaps TRBD1 as D (5 bases). Germline CDR1 MNHEY, CDR2 SVGAGI. This CDR3 comprises 14 residues. The CDR3 DNA reads as TGTGCCAGCAGTTTGGGACTGGGGAACACTCAAGCTTTCTTT. It encodes CASSLGLGNTQAFF.

In regard to this clonotype: One end of the junction is discordant with germline, which a read error may explain. DNA for the CDR3: TGTGCCAGCAGTTCCCAGGCCAATGAGGAGTTCTTC. The encoded protein is CASSSQANEEFF. The chain couples TRBV12-3 or TRBV12-4 to TRBJ2-1; D gene ambiguous. The CDR3 has 12 amino acids.

A remark on this clonotype: A read error may explain this, as a much larger clone is one base away. Because the CDR3 is missing its conserved closing phenylalanine or tryptophan, this is likely a read error. V is TRBV6-6 and J is TRBJ1-6; D is unclear. Germline V lookup: CDR1 MNHNY, CDR2 SVGAGI (reference sequence). The V end lost 8 bases, the J end lost 10 bases, and 15 bases lay between the germline ends. CDR3 length: 13 residues. The CDR3 DNA reads as TGTGCCAGCTCTCCAAAAGGAGGCTCACCCCTCCACCTT. Translated: CASSPKGGSPLHL.

With regard to this clonotype: One junction end does not reproduce the germline sequence, and a read error may be involved. This CDR3 reads CASSYDRLNTEALF. For the CDR3, the DNA is TGCGCCAGCAGCTACGACAGGTTGAACACTGAAGCTTTATTT. V and J are TRBV5-1 and TRBJ1-1, with D possibly matching TRBD1 (6 bases). Germline V gene data show CDR1 as SGHRS and CDR2 as YFSETQ. CDR3 size: 14 residues.

In this sample, this clonotype turned up many times. The chain couples TRBV4-3 to TRBJ1-5, with 7 bases lining up with TRBD1. Germline V gene sequence: CDR1 LGHNA, CDR2 YSLEER. The CDR3 length is 15 residues. V lost 1 base, J lost 6 bases, and 6 bases stayed unmatched. CDR3 nucleotides: TGCGCCAGCAGCCAAGGCCAGGGGGTTGGTCAGCCCCAGCATTTT. This translates into CASSQGQGVGQPQHF.

The chain recombines TRBV28 with TRBJ2-5, with 7 positions matching TRBD1. Germline V gene data show CDR1 as MDHEN and CDR2 as SYDVKM. The CDR3 has 15 residues. With 2 bases clipped from V and 4 bases from J, the junction kept 7 bases outside the gene matches. The CDR3 protein is CASSLPRGSGETQYF. CDR3 DNA: TGTGCCAGCAGTTTACCCAGGGGGAGTGGAGAGACCCAGTACTTC.

The chain combines TRBV5-1 with TRBJ2-1, with 15 bases aligning to TRBD2. In germline, CDR1 is SGHRS, CDR2 YFSETQ. The CDR3 has 14 amino acids. Unmatched junction bases numbered 4, after V lost 7 bases and J lost 8 bases. CDR3 in amino acids: CASRGTSGRYEQFF. In nucleotides, the CDR3 is TGCGCCAGCCGCGGGACTAGCGGGAGGTATGAGCAGTTCTTC.

Turning to this clonotype: One base away lies a much larger clone, so this may be a sequencing read error. This sequence joins TRBV4-1 and TRBJ2-1; the match to TRBD2 covers 8 bases. The CDR3 is 16 residues long. CDR1 and CDR2 from the germline V gene are MGHRA and YSYEKL. CDR3 sequence: CANSRRSGSSYNEQFF. The CDR3 DNA reads as TGCGCCAACAGCCGAAGGAGCGGGAGCTCCTACAATGAGCAGTTCTTC.

V and J are TRBV28 and TRBJ2-7, with 7 bases identical to TRBD1. The trim removed 3 bases at V and 4 bases at J, leaving 6 bases unmatched. From germline, CDR1 is MDHEN and CDR2 SYDVKM. The CDR3 is 14 amino acids. The CDR3 reads CASSLGQNLYEQYF. The CDR3 bases are TGTGCCAGCAGTTTGGGACAGAATCTATACGAGCAGTACTTC.

This clonotype was recorded at least ten times. V and J are TRBV5-5 and TRBJ2-2; D ambiguous. The CDR3 is 12 amino acids. Germline V gene lookup returns CDR1 SGHKS and CDR2 YYEKEE (reference sequence). V lost 1 base, J lost 13 bases, and 11 bases lay in between. The CDR3 DNA is TGTGCCAGCAGCTTGATAACCGAGACGCTGTTTTTT. It is translated as CASSLITETLFF.

Remarks on this clonotype: At one end, the junction sequence differs from germline, possibly due to a read error. V is TRBV11-2 and J is TRBJ2-1, with D possibly being TRBD1 (6 bases). Germline V gives CDR1 SGHAT, CDR2 FQNNGV. The CDR3 has 16 residues. In DNA, the CDR3 is TGTGCCAGTAGCTTCCCCCGCAGGGGCTCCTACAATGAGCAGTTCTTC. It translates to CASSFPRRGSYNEQFF.

Remarks on this clonotype: At one boundary the junction diverges from the germline segment, which might be a read error. The chain has TRBV6-2 or TRBV6-3 and TRBJ1-1; D gene uncertain. Germline V lookup: CDR1 MNHEY, CDR2 SVGEGT. The CDR3 covers 14 residues. CDR3 in DNA: TGTGCCAGCAGTTACCCAGAGATGAACATTGAAGCTTTCTTC. Its protein product is CASSYPEMNIEAFF.

Ten or more counts support this clonotype. The rearrangement joins TRBV5-1 to TRBJ2-3; D not certain. This CDR3 has 14 amino acids. CDR1 and CDR2 from the germline V gene are SGHRS and YFSETQ. The V end was cut by 1 base, the J end by 5 bases, with 11 bases between. The CDR3 nucleotides read TGCGCCAGCAGCTTGCCGGGTACCGGAGATACGCAGTATTTT. Translated, it gives CASSLPGTGDTQYF.

About this clonotype itself: A much larger clone sits a single nucleotide away, making a read error possible. V is TRBV10-3 and J is TRBJ2-2; D tentatively reads TRBD1 or TRBD2 (5 bases each). This CDR3 spans 15 amino acids. CDR1 ENHRY and CDR2 SYGVKD come from the germline V gene. CDR3 in amino acids: CAISEGTANTGELLF. The CDR3 DNA reads as TGTGCCATCAGTGAGGGGACCGCGAACACCGGGGAGCTGCTTTTT.